A single TCR beta chain is shown here with its context. The sample is drawn from a study of identical twins. TCRdb analysed the 5' RACE reads with MiXCR anew, one entry per CDR3 protein. The sample holds approximately 700,000 distinct CDR3 sequences, roughly 18% seen once. The data were also submitted as part of a second study, on T cells expressing NK-cell markers.

The clonotype originates from a woman between 18 and 29 years old in good health. The sequencing sample was made of PBMCs.

CDR3 sequence reads: CSARLRGRAYEQYF. CDR3 nucleotides: TGCAGTGCTAGATTACGCGGGAGGGCCTACGAGCAGTACTTC. V gene TRBV20-1 combines with J gene TRBJ2-7; 9 bases align to TRBD2. The V segment lost 2 bases and the J segment 2 bases; nucleotides outside the gene matches: 4. CDR1 and CDR2 from the germline V gene are DFQATT and SNEGSKA (reference sequence). The CDR3 consists of 14 residues.